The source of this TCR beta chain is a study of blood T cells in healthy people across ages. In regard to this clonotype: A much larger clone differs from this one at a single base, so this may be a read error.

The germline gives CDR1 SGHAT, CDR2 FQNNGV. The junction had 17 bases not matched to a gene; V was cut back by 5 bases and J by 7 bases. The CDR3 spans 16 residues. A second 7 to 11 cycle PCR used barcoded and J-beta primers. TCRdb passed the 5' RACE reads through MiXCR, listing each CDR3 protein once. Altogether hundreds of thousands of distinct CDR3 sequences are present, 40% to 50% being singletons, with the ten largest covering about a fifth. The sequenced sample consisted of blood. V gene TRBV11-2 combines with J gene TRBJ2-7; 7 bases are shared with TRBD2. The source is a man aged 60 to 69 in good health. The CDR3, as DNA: TGTGCCAGCAGCCGAGCGGGGTCCCTTCCCTACAATGAGCAGTACTTC. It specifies CASSRAGSLPYNEQYF.